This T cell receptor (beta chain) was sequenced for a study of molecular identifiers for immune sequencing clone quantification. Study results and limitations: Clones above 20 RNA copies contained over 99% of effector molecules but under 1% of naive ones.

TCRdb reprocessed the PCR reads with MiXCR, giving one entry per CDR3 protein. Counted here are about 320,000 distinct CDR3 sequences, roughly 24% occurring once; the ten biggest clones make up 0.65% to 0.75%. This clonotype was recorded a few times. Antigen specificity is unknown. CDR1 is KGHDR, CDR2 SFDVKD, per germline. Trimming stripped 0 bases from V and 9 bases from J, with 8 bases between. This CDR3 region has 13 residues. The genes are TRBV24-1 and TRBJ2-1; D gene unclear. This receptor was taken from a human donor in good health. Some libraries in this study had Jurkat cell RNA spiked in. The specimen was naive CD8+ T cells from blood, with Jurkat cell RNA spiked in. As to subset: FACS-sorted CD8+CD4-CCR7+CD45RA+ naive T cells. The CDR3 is CATSDLVGSEQFF. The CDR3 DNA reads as TGTGCCACCAGTGATTTGGTTGGCAGTGAGCAGTTCTTC.